This T cell receptor beta chain was captured in a study of cytomegalovirus exposure and HLA in healthy donors listed by TCRdb under 2017. For the wider study: In an earlier analysis of 587 of the donors, 250 to 350 Gb of sequence data and 95 million to 130 million unique TCR beta sequences from about 179 million T cells were reported. The T cell repertoires of some 670 subjects were profiled by immunosequencing and related to cytomegalovirus serostatus. Besides the first cohort of roughly 660 subjects, a separate validation cohort made up of over 95 different subjects was used. Rather than using new phenotypic data, the later analysis identified candidate immune exposures from TCR beta sequences and from how often those sequences occurred across donors. Donor age, sex, ethnicity and CMV serostatus were collected together with the repertoire data. A later analysis re-analyzed previously published TCR beta repertoires from several hundred donors and added high-resolution HLA genotyping to study TCR occurrence patterns. Roughly five DR-DQ haplotypes were handled as single units for association and clustering because linkage in the cohort was strong. The study combined high-throughput TCR immunosequencing, statistical association of individual TCRs with disease status, and machine learning to predict cytomegalovirus infection status. Every discovery cohort repertoire had been produced on one sequencing platform. A later genetic analysis took genome-wide SNP genotypes for about three fifths of the 666 donors and used that subset as a discovery cohort. HLA typing included class I and class II loci at four-digit resolution. Among the roughly 400 genotyped donors, around 81% belonged to the genetic ancestry cluster associated with self-reported Caucasian donors. The study aimed to test whether cataloging public T cell receptors could reveal signatures of past pathogen exposure. The number of donors typed differed by locus, with roughly 620-630 for A, B, C, DRB1 and DQB1, around 520 for DQA1, 600 to 610 for DPA1, and some 450 for DPB1. To decide whether each TCR beta V gene segment behaved as functional or pseudogenic, an earlier analysis of some 600 of the donors relied on high-throughput TCR beta sequencing. Among about 400 genotyped donors of the cohort, an average of about 240,000 unique TCR beta nucleotide sequences was sequenced per donor, of which about 19% were non-productive. An early release covering some 640 HLA-typed donors comprised about 300 gigabases of sequencing data and around 85 million unique TCR sequences. Overall study outcomes, separate from this receptor: When HLA alleles, especially DR and DQ, strongly co-occurred, attributing TCR associations to individual alleles was difficult. In a later genetic analysis, a missense DCLRE1C variant was associated with V-gene and J-gene trimming of TCR beta chains, and the association was replicated in an independent cohort. In an earlier analysis of fewer than 700 of the donors, most TCR beta V segments appeared in productive rearrangements about 87% or about 30% of the time, broadly matching IMGT annotations. In a later analysis, several top co-occurrence clusters were reported to appear linked to parvovirus B19, influenza, CMV and Epstein-Barr virus. Correlated functional status among segregating V segments might be attributable to linkage disequilibrium, but an unknown experimental factor could not be ruled out. The classifier was reported to diagnose cytomegalovirus status with high specificity and sensitivity in both the original cohort and the validation cohort. In a later analysis, about 16,000 TCR beta sequences were associated with specific HLA alleles at a false discovery rate of 0.05. Compared with the roughly 670-donor mean, donors in an Asian-associated ancestry cluster had fewer N-insertions in productive TCRs, according to a later genetic analysis. A total of 150 or so TCR beta chains were listed by the study as associated with cytomegalovirus. According to the authors, the approach could potentially be generalized to other disease states and immunological phenotypes. According to a later analysis, TCR association rates differed among HLA loci, with DRB1 alleles showing the most associated TCRs and HLA-C alleles showing the fewest. A cluster of highly shared sequence variants was judged likely to represent a technical artifact of the sequencing pipeline. Most TCR sequences were observed very rarely across donors, whereas some public TCRs were present in many individuals. A further reported finding was that TCR beta sequences accurately predicted the HLA-A and HLA-B alleles for most subjects in the first cohort. This cohort had only TCR beta chains sequenced, and the lack of alpha or paired-chain data limited which features could be detected. In a later analysis, most CMV-associated TCR beta chains were found to appear HLA-restricted, with HLA associations seemingly driven largely by CMV exposure. The 87-base-pair reads could not distinguish some IMGT-functional V segments, including TRBV6-2 and TRBV6-3, so those segments were excluded. In vitro tests confirmed that a few of the cytomegalovirus-associated TCR beta chains recognize cytomegalovirus antigens. Roughly uniform sequencing depth across donors was assumed in presence/absence analyses, although this assumption may not hold. The earlier analysis of a few hundred of the donors excluded over 15 rarely observed V segments, including chromosome 9 orphons, because counts were too low. CMV serostatus was the only immune exposure information available for the cohort. Because HLA typing was missing for some donors at each locus, association tests included only the typed subset. In a later analysis, HLA-associated TCR beta chains showed more clonal expansion and lower generation probabilities than non-associated chains that were equally common.

Points on this clone: Its antigen remains unidentified. The sample holds no much larger clone one base away, and base qualities are not on file.

The library relied on the immunoSEQ multiplex PCR assay. The multiplex PCR relied on a mix of 60 forward primers for TCR Vbeta segments and 13 reverse primers for TCR Jbeta segments. A multiplex PCR assay on genomic DNA amplified the CDR3 region of rearranged TCR beta genes. Amplified TCR beta libraries were sequenced as 87-base-pair reads on the Illumina HiSeq System. The original pipeline was this. Across the 666 repertoires, a later analysis counted tens of millions of unique TCR beta chains, 9 million to 14 million of which were shared by at least two donors. A nearest-neighbor algorithm error-corrected the raw reads and collapsed the reads into unique sequences, merging closely related sequences to remove PCR and sequencing errors. To assign V, D and J gene segments, CDR3 sequences were aligned to IMGT reference sequences. For a sequence to be retained, a match of at least six nucleotides to both a V gene segment and a J gene segment was required. A rearrangement was called productive if the CDR3 had no stop codons and remained in frame with V and J, and every other rearrangement was called non-productive. Following IMGT convention, CDR3 was defined as the stretch from the second conserved V-encoded cysteine up to the conserved J-encoded phenylalanine. Sequences without an unambiguous match to a single V gene segment were excluded from the earlier analysis of several hundred of the donors. In an earlier analysis of several hundred of the donors, V segments were called functional above 56.7% productive rearrangements and were called segregating when the between-donor standard deviation exceeded 5%. To diagnose cytomegalovirus status from the catalog of TCR beta chain sequences, a statistical classification framework was built. In a later analysis, TCR nucleotide sequences were compared against IMGT/GENE-DB human TR gene sequences so that V and J genes could be assigned. The TCRdist pipeline was used in a later analysis to assign CDR3 sequences and most-parsimonious VDJ recombination scenarios. In a later analysis, every TCR beta chain was defined by the combination of its CDR3 amino acid sequence and its V-gene family, and reads without a unique V-gene family were dropped. As a way to deal with suspected cross-contamination and a sequencing artifact, a later analysis dropped roughly 600 nucleotide sequences that were highly shared and had low generation probability. For each public chain, a later analysis derived a clonal expansion index from normalized ranks of inferred template counts within each repertoire. In a later analysis, generation probabilities were computed with a VDJ recombination model fitted to out-of-frame rearrangements, and the resulting probabilities were checked against IGoR. Hypergeometric tests were used in a later analysis to score TCR-TCR, TCR-HLA and TCR-CMV co-occurrence, with a repertoire-size bias correction applied to the TCR pairs. To estimate false discovery rates, a later analysis permuted the HLA or CMV assignments 20 times. In a later analysis, co-occurring TCRs were grouped using DBSCAN, with TCRdist sequence similarity added in when clustering inside HLA-allele-positive subsets. Repertoires with fewer than 30,000 or more than 120,000 public chains, plus five repertoires with anomalous nucleotide sharing, were excluded from co-occurrence clustering. Imported from immuneACCESS, the table was reduced by TCRdb to in-frame sequences with V and J called. These copies leave out some clones; in studies compared against another copy, an unresolved V gene accounts for under half, and the cause of the remainder is not known. V and J calls plus clone size are reproduced from that table; the DNA served to infer D and trimming. The sample has about 130,000 clones on record, around 78% of them singletons. Clones ranked in the top ten supply about 2% of the sample.

The junction carries 14 bases between V and J, which are trimmed by 5 bases and 7 bases respectively. From the cysteine through the phenylalanine, the CDR3 covers 13 amino acids. Solely the CDR3 DNA is kept, with 39 bases framed from the first base. CDR1 MNHEY and CDR2 SVGAGI are derived from the germline V gene. The cohort comprised some 700 healthy bone marrow donors. At the time of sampling, all cohort members were nominally healthy, though unrecorded immune exposures were likely present. The donor tested CMV seronegative, placing the donor among the 350 to 400 seronegative members of the cohort. A peripheral blood sample was collected from each donor, and TCR beta sequencing was performed on peripheral blood mononuclear cells. The Qiagen DNeasy Blood Extraction Kit was used to extract genomic DNA from the blood cell samples.

The TCR sequence derives from a man aged 50-60 years in good health and CMV-seronegative. The chain joins TRBV6-5 to TRBJ1-1, with TRBD1 perhaps the D gene, on 6 matching bases. The specimen was PBMCs. The DNA is TGTGCCAGCAGTCGATTACAGGGCTTTGAAGCTTTCTTT. It translates to CASSRLQGFEAFF.